The 32 T cell receptor beta chains reported below all come from one sample, sequenced in a study of T cells in Graves' hyperthyroidism and ophthalmopathy. The investigators amplified TCR beta CDR3 regions from RNA transcripts. HTBI primers were used for first-round RT-PCR of the TCR CDR3. One entry per CDR3 protein results from TCRdb running MiXCR on the multiplex PCR reads. The table lists 600,000 to 850,000 distinct CDR3 sequences, 15% to 20% of them singletons. Input material: blood. The source of these receptors is a woman in her fifties or sixties with Graves' hyperthyroidism that later progressed to Graves' ophthalmopathy.

This clonotype turned up a few times. The genes are TRBV27 and TRBJ1-1; unclear D gene. This CDR3 spans 14 amino acids. Trimming shortened V by 6 bases and J by 2 bases, and 13 bases separated the two germline ends. CDR1 and CDR2 from the germline V gene are MNHEY and SMNVEV (reference sequence). As DNA, the CDR3 is TGTGCCAGCAGGGAGCTAACTCGAAACACTGAAGCTTTCTTT. This encodes CASRELTRNTEAFF.

Concerning this clonotype itself: Germline and junction disagree at one end, which may indicate a read error. The J gene is TRBJ2-7, the V gene TRBV7-7; D is unresolved. The CDR3 has 12 residues. The germline CDR1 and CDR2 sequences are SSHAT and FNYEAQ (reference sequence). CDR3 DNA sequence: TGTGCTAGCATCCCCGACCGGTTGGAGCAGTACTTC. Protein: CASIPDRLEQYF.

Only a few counts were recorded for this clonotype. The chain joins TRBV20-1 to TRBJ2-2; 10 nucleotides line up with TRBD1. This CDR3 contains 14 residues. The junction had 8 bases not matched to a gene; V was cut back by 6 bases and J by 7 bases. The germline gives CDR1 DFQATT, CDR2 SNEGSKA (reference sequence). CDR3 amino acids: CSAGTGVSSGELFF. The CDR3 nucleotides read TGCAGTGCCGGGACAGGGGTTTCGAGCGGGGAGCTGTTTTTT.

Many counts were recorded for this clonotype. The chain employs TRBV7-9 and TRBJ2-3; tentatively, D is TRBD2 (6 bases). Germline V CDR1 and CDR2: SEHNR, FQNEAQ (reference sequence). This CDR3 is 18 amino acids long. V was shortened by 1 base and J by 1 base, with 18 bases between the two germline ends. The CDR3 DNA reads TGTGCCAGCAGCTTAGAGGTGGCAGCTCCGGGGGGCACAGATACGCAGTATTTT. This gives the protein CASSLEVAAPGGTDTQYF.

The chain recombines TRBV20-1 with TRBJ2-5, with TRBD1 identical over 9 bases. Per the germline V gene, CDR1 is DFQATT and CDR2 is SNEGSKA (reference sequence). The CDR3 is 13 residues long. Trimming removed 1 base from V and 9 bases from J; junction bases left unmatched: 6. The CDR3 region has the DNA TGCAGTGCTAGAGTGCCGGGACAGGGCCCCCAGTACTTC. It specifies CSARVPGQGPQYF.

This clonotype was recorded a few times. The V gene is TRBV25-1, the J gene TRBJ2-1; 10 bases line up with TRBD2. Germline loops: CDR1 MGHDK, CDR2 SYGVNS. Trimming took 7 bases from V and 4 from J; bases not matched to a gene: 7. The CDR3 has 15 residues. The CDR3 nucleotides are TGTGCCAGCAAGGCCAGCGGGGGGGCATACAATGAGCAGTTCTTC. It specifies CASKASGGAYNEQFF.

The V call is TRBV10-3, the J call TRBJ2-7; 7 bases line up with TRBD1. CDR1 is ENHRY, CDR2 SYGVKD, per germline. V was pared by 7 bases and J by 0 bases, with 6 bases of the junction left unmatched. The CDR3 runs 14 residues. The CDR3 nucleotides read TGTGCCATCACCATTACAGGGGACTCCTACGAGCAGTACTTC. Residues: CAITITGDSYEQYF.

There are many counts of this clonotype. V usage is TRBV24-1 and J usage is TRBJ1-2, with 8 bases aligning to TRBD1. Losses at the gene ends were 3 bases for V and 3 bases for J; bases not matched to a gene: 2. Germline CDR1 KGHDR, CDR2 SFDVKD. CDR3 length: 14 residues. CDR3 bases: TGTGCCACCAGTGATACGACAGGGGACTATGGCTACACCTTC. Amino acids: CATSDTTGDYGYTF.

In regard to this clonotype: A clone one base away is much larger, so this may be a read error. The V gene is TRBV12-3 or TRBV12-4, the J gene TRBJ2-2; D might be TRBD2 (6 bases). The CDR3 contains 18 residues. The CDR3 region has the DNA TGTGCCAGCAGTTTGCCCCCGCTAAGGCGGGGAGACACCGGGGGGCTGTTTTTT. Translating gives CASSLPPLRRGDTGGLFF.

Here the CDR3 reads CASSQDGAQPNEKLFF. CDR3 DNA: TGTGCCAGCAGCCAGGACGGGGCCCAACCCAATGAAAAACTGTTTTTT. The chain joins TRBV4-2 to TRBJ1-4, with D possibly being TRBD1 (5 bases). Per the germline V gene, CDR1 is LGHNA and CDR2 is YNFKEQ. This CDR3 has 16 amino acids. Trimming shortened V by 3 bases and J by 5 bases, and 16 bases separated the two germline ends.

V gene TRBV10-3 combines with J gene TRBJ2-7; D might be TRBD1 (6 bases). Germline lookup yields CDR1 ENHRY and CDR2 SYGVKD. The V end lost 5 bases, the J end lost 4 bases, and 21 bases lay between the germline ends. The CDR3 is 16 residues long. The CDR3 here is CAISKSDSSGTYEQYF. The CDR3 nucleotides are TGTGCCATCAGTAAATCGGACAGTTCAGGGACATACGAGCAGTACTTC.

The chain uses TRBV9 and TRBJ2-3; 7 nucleotides line up with TRBD2. The CDR3 extends over 16 amino acids. V was clipped by 0 bases and J by 6 bases; unmatched bases: 10. Germline V gene data show CDR1 as SGDLS and CDR2 as YYNGEE. DNA of the CDR3: TGTGCCAGCAGCGTAGATCCTCCGGGGGGTTCGGATACGCAGTATTTT. Translated: CASSVDPPGGSDTQYF. The variable domain in full, completed from reference TRBV9 and TRBJ2-3, reads DSGVTQTPKHLITATGQRVTLRCSPRSGDLSVYWYQQSLDQGLQFLIQYYNGEERAKGNILERFSAQQFPDLHSELNLSSLELGDSALYFCASSVDPPGGSDTQYFGPGTRLTVL.

This clonotype was found many times. J is TRBJ1-4 and V is TRBV18, with 9 bases fitting TRBD1. This CDR3 spans 18 amino acids. CDR1 and CDR2 from the germline V gene are KGHSH and LQKENI. Germline trimming cut 3 bases from V and 7 bases from J; bases unmatched to any gene: 15. The CDR3 loop is CASSPGNGFWDRAEKLFF. Here the CDR3 DNA reads TGTGCCAGCTCACCGGGCAACGGATTCTGGGACAGGGCTGAAAAACTGTTTTTT.

Details on this clonotype: Given a much more abundant clone one base away, this may be a read error. The J gene is TRBJ2-5, the V gene TRBV20-1; 13 positions agree with TRBD2. Germline V lookup: CDR1 DFQATT, CDR2 SNEGSKA (reference sequence). Trimming at V came to 0 bases and at J to 0 bases, leaving 10 bases not matched to a gene. There are 19 residues in the CDR3. Here the CDR3 reads CSARDPWGTSGVHQETQYF. The DNA of the CDR3 is TGCAGTGCTAGAGATCCTTGGGGGACTAGCGGGGTACACCAAGAGACCCAGTACTTC.

This clonotype was found once. The V gene is TRBV27, the J gene TRBJ2-3, with a weak D call TRBD1 (7 bases). Germline CDR1 reads MNHEY; CDR2 reads SMNVEV (reference sequence). The CDR3 consists of 15 residues. V was shortened by 8 bases and J by 6 bases, with 21 bases between the two germline ends. The CDR3 DNA follows: TGTGCCAGCTCAAAAGGGGACAGCCTAGCGGATACGCAGTATTTT. It codes for CASSKGDSLADTQYF.

This clonotype appeared once. The gene calls are TRBV19 and TRBJ2-3; 13 nucleotides match TRBD2. Per the germline V gene, CDR1 is LNHDA and CDR2 is SQIVND (reference sequence). V gave up 4 bases and J gave up 2 bases; unmatched junction bases: 12. The CDR3 runs to 19 residues. The CDR3 protein is CASSKRTSGGSGITDTQYF. CDR3 DNA sequence: TGTGCCAGTAGTAAGAGGACTAGCGGGGGAAGCGGGATCACAGATACGCAGTATTTT.

The J gene is TRBJ2-1, the V gene TRBV4-1; no definite D call. CDR1 and CDR2 (germline): MGHRA, YSYEKL. V was cut by 4 bases and J by 7 bases, with 11 bases left in between. This CDR3 has 13 residues. CDR3: CASSPPLLNEQFF. The CDR3 DNA reads TGCGCCAGCAGCCCGCCTCTCTTAAATGAGCAGTTCTTC.

This clonotype was counted between two and nine times. This CDR3 is CASSLEQDNSPLHF. The CDR3 bases are TGTGCCAGCAGCTTGGAACAGGATAATTCACCCCTCCACTTT. This chain links TRBV2 with TRBJ1-6, with TRBD1 as a possible D gene (5 bases). V was pared by 6 bases and J by 5 bases, with 11 bases between. Germline values: CDR1 SNHLY, CDR2 FYNNEI. The CDR3 is 14 amino acids.

This clonotype was observed a few times. The gene calls are TRBV19 and TRBJ1-2; weak D call: TRBD1 (6 bases). Germline lookup yields CDR1 LNHDA and CDR2 SQIVND (reference sequence). Between the trimmed V and J ends, which lost 5 bases and 4 bases, there was a span of 14 bases. The CDR3 is 14 amino acids. CDR3 region: CASSPKTGFYGYTF. CDR3 DNA: TGTGCCAGTAGTCCGAAGACAGGCTTCTATGGCTACACCTTC.

This clonotype occurred many times. This sequence joins TRBV11-2 and TRBJ1-3; perhaps TRBD1 as D (6 bases). This CDR3 spans 16 amino acids. V lost 3 bases and J 0 bases, leaving 12 bases between the germline ends. Germline CDR1 and CDR2: SGHAT and FQNNGV. The CDR3 DNA sequence: TGTGCCAGCAGCTTCCAAGGACAGCACTCTGGAAACACCATATATTTT. Translating gives CASSFQGQHSGNTIYF.

This clonotype was seen a few times. The chain recombines TRBV7-9 with TRBJ2-2, with D hard to call. From germline, CDR1 is SEHNR and CDR2 FQNEAQ (reference sequence). The CDR3 length is 14 residues. Trimming took off 5 bases at V and 6 bases at J, with 13 bases between the two ends. The CDR3 DNA sequence: TGTGCCAGCAGCACCCCCCTTGGCTCCGGGGAGCTGTTTTTT. This translates into CASSTPLGSGELFF.

This clonotype was detected many times. The chain has TRBV2 and TRBJ2-1; 7 bases fit TRBD2. Germline loops: CDR1 SNHLY, CDR2 FYNNEI. The ends lost 8 bases at V and 4 bases at J; junction bases unmatched: 5. CDR3 length equals 13 residues. DNA of the CDR3: TGTGCCAGCTCGGGAGGATATTACAATGAGCAGTTCTTC. As protein: CASSGGYYNEQFF.

This clonotype showed up many times. This chain joins TRBV2 and TRBJ1-1; D is perhaps TRBD1 (5 bases). V lost 7 bases, J lost 6 bases, and 27 bases lay in between. The CDR3 covers 17 residues. Germline V gene sequence: CDR1 SNHLY, CDR2 FYNNEI. The CDR3 nucleotides are TGTGCCAGCAACAAGATGGGGGGAACGTATTTTAACGCTGAAGCTTTCTTT. It is translated as CASNKMGGTYFNAEAFF. The full variable domain, in which reference TRBV2 and TRBJ1-1 provide the parts outside the CDR3, is EPEVTQTPSHQVTQMGQEVILRCVPISNHLYFYWYRQILGQKVEFLVSFYNNEISEKSEIFDDQFSVERPDGSNFTLKIRSTKLEDSAMYFCASNKMGGTYFNAEAFFGQGTRLTVV.

This clonotype was seen a handful of times. The chain couples TRBV29-1 to TRBJ2-2, with 9 bases lining up with TRBD2. Per germline, CDR1 SQVTM and CDR2 ANQGSEA. This CDR3 is 14 amino acids long. V shed 7 bases, J shed 5 bases, and the junction held 8 bases outside the gene matches. The CDR3 loop is CSGRPGLATGELFF. CDR3 DNA: TGCAGCGGAAGGCCGGGACTAGCTACCGGGGAGCTGTTTTTT.

This clonotype appeared a few times. The junction shows a germline mismatch at one end, possibly a read error. The V and J genes are TRBV6-1 and TRBJ2-7; TRBD1 or TRBD2 may be the D gene (5 bases each). Germline loops: CDR1 MNHNS, CDR2 SASEGT. The CDR3 consists of 14 residues. The DNA for the CDR3 is TGTGCCAGCAGCGAAGAGGGACCAAGATACGAGCAGTACTTC. This gives the protein CASSEEGPRYEQYF.

This chain joins TRBV7-2 and TRBJ1-5; 11 bases line up with TRBD1. The germline V gene has CDR1 SGHTA and CDR2 FQGNSA. The CDR3 length is 19 residues. J was trimmed by 0 bases and V by 1 base; bases with no gene match: 8. The CDR3 DNA reads as TGTGCCAGCAGCTTAGTGGGGACAGGGGGACCTTATAGCAATCAGCCCCAGCATTTT. This sequence encodes CASSLVGTGGPYSNQPQHF.

The sample holds many counts of this clonotype. The chain recombines TRBV2 with TRBJ1-1; tentatively, D is TRBD1 (5 bases). The CDR3 is 17 residues long. CDR1 SNHLY and CDR2 FYNNEI come from the germline V gene. Trimming took off 2 bases at V and 5 bases at J, with 21 bases between the two ends. The CDR3 nucleotides read TGTGCCAGCAGTGAAATGAGGATCGGGGGTGGAAGTACTGAAGCTTTCTTT. This translates into CASSEMRIGGGSTEAFF.

Ten or more counts support this clonotype. This rearrangement joins TRBV2 to TRBJ1-6, with D maybe TRBD1 (5 bases). The CDR3 loop spans 15 amino acids. Germline values: CDR1 SNHLY, CDR2 FYNNEI. V lost 2 bases and J lost 9, with 14 bases in between. The CDR3 DNA follows: TGTGCCAGCAGTGAAAGGTCAGGGTCTAGTTCACCCCTCCACTTT. Amino acid sequence: CASSERSGSSSPLHF.

Ten or more counts support this clonotype. J is TRBJ1-5 and V is TRBV12-3 or TRBV12-4, with D possibly TRBD1 on 5 matching bases. The CDR3 spans 14 residues. Trimming left V 5 bases short and J 6 bases short, with 14 bases between. The CDR3 DNA is TGTGCCAGCAGTGGAACAGGTTTGGGTCAGCCCCAGCATTTT. This sequence encodes CASSGTGLGQPQHF.

The V and J genes are TRBV15 and TRBJ2-7; either TRBD1 or TRBD2 may fit D (5 bases each). This CDR3 is 14 amino acids long. CDR1 and CDR2 (germline): LNHNV, YYDKDF (reference sequence). With 1 base removed from V and 3 bases from J, the gap between germline ends came to 10 bases. The DNA for the CDR3 is TGTGCCACCAGCAGAGGGGGGATTAACTACGAGCAGTACTTC. It encodes CATSRGGINYEQYF.

Here the CDR3 reads CASSDRLAGGNTGELFF. The CDR3 DNA reads as TGTGCCAGCAGTGACAGACTAGCGGGGGGAAACACCGGGGAGCTGTTTTTT. V gene TRBV2 combines with J gene TRBJ2-2, with TRBD2 matching over 13 bases. The CDR3 spans 17 residues. Germline V gives CDR1 SNHLY, CDR2 FYNNEI. The junction had 3 bases not matched to a gene; V was cut back by 3 bases and J by 2 bases.

The chain carries TRBV5-1 and TRBJ2-5; D is perhaps TRBD2 (5 bases). CDR1 is SGHRS and CDR2 is YFSETQ in the germline V gene. The V gene lost 0 bases and the J gene lost 7 bases, with 10 bases spanning the gap. This CDR3 has 13 residues. CDR3 sequence (DNA): TGCGCCAGCAGCTTGGAGCCCGGAGGGACCCAGTACTTC. Amino acid sequence: CASSLEPGGTQYF.